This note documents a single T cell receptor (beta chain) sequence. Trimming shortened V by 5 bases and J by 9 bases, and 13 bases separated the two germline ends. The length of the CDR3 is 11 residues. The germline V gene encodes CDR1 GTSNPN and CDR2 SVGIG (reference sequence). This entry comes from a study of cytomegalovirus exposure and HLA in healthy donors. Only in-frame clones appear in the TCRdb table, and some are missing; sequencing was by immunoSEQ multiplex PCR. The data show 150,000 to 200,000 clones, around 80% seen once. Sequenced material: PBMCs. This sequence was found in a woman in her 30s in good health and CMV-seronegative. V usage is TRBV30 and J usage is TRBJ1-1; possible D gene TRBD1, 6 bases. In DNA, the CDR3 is TGTGCCTGGGAGAGGGGGGGGAAAGCTTTCTTT. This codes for CAWERGGKAFF.